This T cell receptor (beta chain) came from a study of T cell responses to AZD1222 COVID-19 vaccine (dated by TCRdb to 2020 to 2023). A note on the overall study: AZD1222 recipients given second doses at about 4 weeks or at about 12 weeks were pooled, since spike-specific TCR depth and breadth were not found to differ between the two schedules. TCR sequencing was performed for roughly 250 trial participants, of whom around 210 were given two doses of AZD1222 and some 25 were given two doses of MenACWY control vaccine. Trial participants were enrolled by age into 18-55, 56-69 and 70-plus year subgroups, with about 150, 27 and 61 TCR-sequenced participants respectively. Study-wide conclusions, independent of this receptor: In the small 56-69-year group, the increase in depth fell short of significance, most likely because of low power. Vaccine-associated CD4 TCRs spanned the whole spike protein, with dominant responses in regions 160-218 and 743-854. Epitopes outside the regions mutated in the B.1.351 and B.1.1.7 variants were reportedly recognized by nearly half of the unique spike-specific TCRs. Because no samples from the day 14 peak response were available, repertoires could be characterized only after the peak T cell response. After two AZD1222 doses, spike-specific TCR breadth and depth were significantly higher than at day 0 and than in MenACWY recipients. Participants were mostly white British, with more females than males. The authors suggested clonal diversity may have been underestimated. Conclusions about previously exposed vaccinees were limited because only six or seven AZD1222 recipients were SARS-CoV-2 seropositive at baseline.

What this sample's time point label stands for: baseline before first vaccination. Vaccinee samples came from UK trials COV001 and COV002, including a single-blind randomized controlled phase 2/3 trial of AZD1222 (ChAdOx1 nCoV-19) in healthy adults. Trial participant PBMC samples were collected at day 0 and day 28 after the second dose for TCRbeta chain sequencing. Turning to this clone: Its recognized antigen is unknown. Nothing much larger sits one base from this clone, and base qualities are not available.

The CDR3 regions of human TCRbeta chains were subjected to immunosequencing. The authors' analysis ran thus. TCRs in the repertoires were matched against a reference library of SARS-CoV-2-specific TCRs that had been generated with the MIRA antigen-specificity platform. Breadth was defined as the fraction of unique TCRs that were SARS-CoV-2-associated. Depth was defined as the fraction of total T cells that were SARS-CoV-2-associated. Using the MIRA data, each spike-specific TCR was assigned both to the spike region to which the TCR was reactive and to a CD4 or CD8 class. Log10-transformed breadth and depth values were compared by one-way ANOVA with Sidak's multiple comparisons tests. TCRdb obtained this table from immuneACCESS and retained in-frame rearrangements with V and J assigned. These tables miss some clones; where compared with another copy, unresolved V genes account for less than half of the shortfall, and the remainder is unexplained. V, J and clone size derive from that table, while D and trimming were established from the DNA sequence. The sample table contains 150,000 or so clones; only one count was recorded for around 90% of them. The ten largest clonotypes hold about 3% of the sample.

The CDR3, from cysteine to phenylalanine, totals 16 residues. CDR3 DNA only is kept here, 48 bases in frame from base 1. V was cut back by 4 bases and J by 8 bases, leaving a gap of 21 bases between them. According to the germline V gene, CDR1 reads MGHRA and CDR2 reads YSYEKL. The sample was peripheral blood, taken on day 0 of AZD1222 vaccination. This clonotype was sampled from an adult in good health. Recombination joined TRBV4-1 with TRBJ2-1; the D gene cannot be resolved beyond TRBD1 or TRBD2, each matching 5 bases. The CDR3 region has the sequence CASSPLPRGVGYEQFF. The DNA sequence reads TGCGCCAGCAGCCCTCTCCCCCGGGGCGTCGGATATGAGCAGTTCTTC.